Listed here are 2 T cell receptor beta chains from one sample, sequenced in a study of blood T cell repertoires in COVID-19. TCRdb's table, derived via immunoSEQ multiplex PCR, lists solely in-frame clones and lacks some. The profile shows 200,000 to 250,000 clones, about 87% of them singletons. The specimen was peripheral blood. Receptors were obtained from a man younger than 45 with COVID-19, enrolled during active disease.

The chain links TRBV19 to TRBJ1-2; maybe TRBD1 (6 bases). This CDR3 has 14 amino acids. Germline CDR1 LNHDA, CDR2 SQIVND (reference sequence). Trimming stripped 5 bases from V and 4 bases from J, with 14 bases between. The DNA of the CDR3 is TGTGCCAGTAGTGTCGACAGGTTTGGCTATGGCTACACCTTC. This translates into CASSVDRFGYGYTF.

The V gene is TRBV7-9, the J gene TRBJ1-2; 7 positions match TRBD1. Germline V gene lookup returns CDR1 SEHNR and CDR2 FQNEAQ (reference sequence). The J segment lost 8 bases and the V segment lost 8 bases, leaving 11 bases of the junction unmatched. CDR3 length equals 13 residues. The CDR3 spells CASYSTGVNGYTF. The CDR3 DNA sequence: TGTGCCAGCTACTCAACAGGGGTAAACGGCTACACCTTC.